One sample yielded the 16 T cell receptor beta chains listed below, sequenced in a study of CXCR3-negative and CXCR3-positive naive CD8 T cells. Their cognate antigens are unknown. Study-level points and caveats: TRB CDR3 hydrophobicity was greater in CXCR3-positive naive cells than in CXCR3-negative naive cells.

It was by 5' RACE with UMI labels that the TRB cDNA libraries were prepared. Following a re-call of the 5' RACE reads, TCRdb has one entry per CDR3 protein and lacks DNA. The listing records roughly 63,000 distinct CDR3 sequences. Specimen: naive CXCR3+ CD8+ T cells from blood. The subset was: CD45RO-CCR7+CD27+CD95- naive CD8+ T cells expressing CXCR3 (TNR3+). The receptors originated from a human donor in good health. Some clones in this sample may be carry-over from other donors' samples.

The chain couples TRBV5-5 to TRBJ2-1; TCRdb proposes TRBD1, but this gene call is untestable without DNA. CDR3 length: 15 amino acids. Looked up from germline, CDR1 is SGHKS and CDR2 is YYEKEE (reference sequence). The CDR3 loop is CASSADGGSYNEQFF.

The chain joins TRBV27 to TRBJ2-1; TCRdb designates TRBD2, a call that cannot be tested without DNA. The CDR3 is 13 residues long. Germline-derived CDR1 and CDR2 are MNHEY and SMNVEV (reference sequence). CDR3 protein: CASRLAYYNEQFF.

The rearrangement uses TRBV6-5 and TRBJ2-5; without DNA, the TCRdb call of TRBD1 cannot be checked. The CDR3 is 16 residues long. CDR1 and CDR2 from the germline V gene are MNHEY and SVGAGI. CDR3 sequence reads: CASSLLGARGFETQYF.

The rearrangement links TRBV7-9 to TRBJ2-7. CDR3 size: 13 residues. Germline V gene lookup returns CDR1 SEHNR and CDR2 FQNEAQ (reference sequence). CDR3 protein: CASSPSATYEQYF. The complete variable domain, with remaining parts taken from reference TRBV7-9 and TRBJ2-7, reads DTGVSQNPRHKITKRGQNVTFRCDPISEHNRLYWYRQTLGQGPEFLTYFQNEAQLEKSRLLSDRFSAERPKGSFSTLEIQRTEQGDSAMYLCASSPSATYEQYFGPGTRLTVT.

This chain joins TRBV7-9 and TRBJ1-1; TCRdb's D gene call, TRBD1, goes unchecked for lack of DNA. Germline V gene lookup returns CDR1 SEHNR and CDR2 FQNEAQ (reference sequence). CDR3 length equals 14 residues. Here the CDR3 reads CASSMGHLNTEAFF. The variable domain in full, completed from reference TRBV7-9 and TRBJ1-1, reads DTGVSQNPRHKITKRGQNVTFRCDPISEHNRLYWYRQTLGQGPEFLTYFQNEAQLEKSRLLSDRFSAERPKGSFSTLEIQRTEQGDSAMYLCASSMGHLNTEAFFGQGTRLTVV.

This rearrangement joins TRBV4-1 to TRBJ1-1. CDR3 length equals 14 residues. CDR1 MGHRA and CDR2 YSYEKL come from the germline V gene. The CDR3 here is CASSHLGENTEAFF.

This chain links TRBV28 with TRBJ2-2; no DNA is available, so the TRBD2 call from TCRdb remains unchecked. CDR3 length: 16 amino acids. CDR1 and CDR2 (germline): MDHEN, SYDVKM. CDR3 loop: CASSLGERVAPGELFF.

This sequence joins TRBV28 and TRBJ2-7. Germline CDR1 is MDHEN and CDR2 is SYDVKM. The CDR3 has 12 residues. CDR3: CASRAGPYEQYF.

The chain employs TRBV20-1 and TRBJ1-1. The CDR3 consists of 13 residues. Germline V gives CDR1 DFQATT, CDR2 SNEGSKA (reference sequence). CDR3: CSARRGSETEAFF.

The chain has TRBV4-2 and TRBJ1-4; TCRdb gives TRBD1 as the D gene, but with no DNA this cannot be confirmed. The CDR3 runs 14 residues. Germline assignment: CDR1 LGHNA and CDR2 YNFKEQ. The CDR3 reads CASVGKGANEKLFF.

The rearrangement links TRBV23-1 to TRBJ1-4; with no DNA, the TCRdb D assignment of TRBD1 cannot be verified. TRBV23-1 is noted as an ORF with a role that remains uncertain. This CDR3 contains 12 residues. The CDR3 is CASGHDREKLFF.

The rearrangement uses TRBV29-1 and TRBJ2-1; lacking DNA, the TRBD2 call made by TCRdb goes unchecked. The length of the CDR3 is 14 residues. Germline CDR1 reads SQVTM; CDR2 reads ANQGSEA. CDR3 sequence: CSVDAGGAINEQFF.

The rearrangement uses TRBV7-6 and TRBJ2-2; TCRdb indicates TRBD1, and absent DNA this call remains unverified. This CDR3 is built from 14 residues. Germline assignment: CDR1 SGHVS and CDR2 FNYEAQ. The CDR3 loop is CASSRDWDTGELFF.

The chain joins TRBV7-6 to TRBJ2-2; TCRdb calls TRBD1, which cannot be checked without DNA. The CDR3 sequence is 14 residues long. CDR1 SGHVS and CDR2 FNYEAQ come from the germline V gene. CDR3 region: CASGDRDYTGELFF.

This chain uses TRBV28 with TRBJ2-1; TCRdb proposes TRBD2, but this gene call is untestable without DNA. The CDR3 consists of 14 residues. Germline V gene lookup returns CDR1 MDHEN and CDR2 SYDVKM. CDR3 region: CASSLATRSGEQFF.

The chain joins TRBV29-1 to TRBJ2-7; TCRdb lists TRBD1, though no DNA is available to test this call. Germline V gene sequence: CDR1 SQVTM, CDR2 ANQGSEA. The CDR3 covers 15 residues. This CDR3 reads CSVMTVSSLSYEQYF.